The 16 T cell receptor beta chains reported below all come from one sample, sequenced in a study of blood T cell repertoires in COVID-19. The assay was immunoSEQ multiplex PCR, and TCRdb's table has in-frame clones only and misses some. This sample has 220,000 or so clones, with more than 85% found just once. Input material: peripheral blood. The receptors stem from a man aged 60 to 75 with COVID-19, enrolled during active disease.

The V gene is TRBV5-6, the J gene TRBJ1-2; the match to TRBD1 covers 8 bases. The ends lost 5 bases at V and 3 bases at J; junction bases unmatched: 3. Germline V lookup: CDR1 SGHDT, CDR2 YYEEEE. The CDR3 sequence is 13 residues long. CDR3 sequence reads: CASSSRGHYGYTF. The CDR3 region has the DNA TGTGCCAGCAGTTCCAGGGGGCACTATGGCTACACCTTC.

The chain combines TRBV6-2 or TRBV6-3 with TRBJ1-2; D is uncertain. V lost 0 bases to trimming and J lost 8 bases, with 13 bases between them. The CDR3 is 14 amino acids. Per the germline V gene, CDR1 is MNHEY and CDR2 is SVGEGT. CDR3 nucleotides: TGTGCCAGCAGTTACTCTGGAGTCCCTTGGGGCTACACCTTC. It specifies CASSYSGVPWGYTF.

This clone has a handful of counts. The chain recombines TRBV19 with TRBJ1-5; D perhaps matches TRBD1 (6 bases). Germline V gene data show CDR1 as LNHDA and CDR2 as SQIVND (reference sequence). V was cut by 5 bases and J by 2 bases, with 16 bases left in between. This CDR3 has 16 amino acids. This CDR3 reads CASSARDTGRNQPQHF. DNA for the CDR3: TGTGCCAGTAGTGCCCGGGACACCGGGCGCAATCAGCCCCAGCATTTT.

V gene TRBV27 combines with J gene TRBJ2-5, with TRBD2 matching over 12 bases. This CDR3 region has 19 residues. Germline trimming cut 4 bases from V and 0 bases from J; bases unmatched to any gene: 12. The V gene's germline CDR1 is MNHEY and CDR2 SMNVEV (reference sequence). The CDR3 bases are TGTGCCAGCAGTTGGGGACATCGCTCTAGCGGGAGGGACCAAGAGACCCAGTACTTC. Its protein is CASSWGHRSSGRDQETQYF.

This chain connects TRBV10-1 to TRBJ2-5, with 14 nucleotides matching TRBD2. V gave up 6 bases and J gave up 9 bases; unmatched junction bases: 3. The length of the CDR3 is 13 residues. CDR1 and CDR2 (germline): WNHNN, SYGVQD (reference sequence). The CDR3 nucleotides read TGCGCCAGCAGCCAGACTAGCGGGGGGGCCCAGTACTTC. The encoded protein is CASSQTSGGAQYF.

CDR3 in amino acids: CASSYVREGQPQHF. The CDR3 region has the DNA TGTGCCAGCAGTTACGTCAGGGAAGGACAGCCCCAGCATTTT. This chain connects TRBV6-2 or TRBV6-3 to TRBJ1-5; the D gene is possibly TRBD1 (5 bases). The CDR3 runs to 14 residues. Trimming pared 2 bases from V and 7 bases from J, leaving 12 bases between. The germline V gene encodes CDR1 MNHEY and CDR2 SVGEGT.

V and J are TRBV19 and TRBJ1-5; maybe TRBD1 (5 bases). V shed 7 bases and J shed 1 base, with 14 bases lying between them. The germline gives CDR1 LNHDA, CDR2 SQIVND (reference sequence). This CDR3 has 15 amino acids. The CDR3 here is CASIQGGVSNQPQHF. CDR3 sequence (DNA): TGTGCCAGTATCCAGGGAGGGGTGAGCAATCAGCCCCAGCATTTT.

The V gene is TRBV6-1, the J gene TRBJ2-7, with TRBD1 matching 8 bases. J lost 4 bases, V lost 2 bases, and 10 bases had no gene match. CDR1 and CDR2 from the germline V gene are MNHNS and SASEGT. This CDR3 has 16 residues. The CDR3 DNA reads TGTGCCAGCAGTGAACCGGGACAGGCAAACGGATACGAGCAGTACTTC. Its protein product is CASSEPGQANGYEQYF.

This clone was picked up one time. The chain carries TRBV24-1 and TRBJ2-1; 12 bases line up with TRBD1. This CDR3 contains 16 residues. CDR1 is KGHDR, CDR2 SFDVKD, per germline. Trimming cost V 3 bases and J 6 bases; bases outside gene matches: 5. CDR3 DNA: TGTGCCACCAGTGATGCCGGGACAGGGGGCCTCAATGAGCAGTTCTTC. Translating gives CATSDAGTGGLNEQFF.

The rearrangement joins TRBV15 to TRBJ1-5; 7 bases line up with TRBD1. Germline CDR1 LNHNV, CDR2 YYDKDF (reference sequence). The CDR3 runs to 13 residues. With V trimmed by 9 bases and J by 1 base, 3 bases remained unmatched. This CDR3 is CATTDRSNQPQHF. The CDR3, as DNA: TGTGCCACTACGGACAGGAGCAATCAGCCCCAGCATTTT. Supplemented by reference TRBV15 and TRBJ1-5, the full variable domain reads DAMVIQNPRYQVTQFGKPVTLSCSQTLNHNVMYWYQQKSSQAPKLLFHYYDKDFNNEADTPDNFQSRRPNTSFCFLDIRSPGLGDTAMYLCATTDRSNQPQHFGDGTRLSIL.

This chain links TRBV7-9 with TRBJ2-7, with 9 bases that match TRBD2. The V and J ends lost 4 bases and 3 bases, in that order; junction bases with no gene match: 4. Germline CDR1 reads SEHNR; CDR2 reads FQNEAQ (reference sequence). The CDR3 is 14 amino acids. The CDR3 region has the DNA TGTGCCAGCAGCTCGACTAGCGGAAGCTACGAGCAGTACTTC. This encodes CASSSTSGSYEQYF.

The CDR3 nucleotides read TGTGCCAGCAGCTTACCTAGCTCCTACAATGAGCAGTTCTTC. Translation gives CASSLPSSYNEQFF. The V gene is TRBV7-3, the J gene TRBJ2-1; D remains unclear. V was shortened by 2 bases and J by 0 bases, with 5 bases between the two germline ends. CDR3 length equals 14 residues. Germline assignment: CDR1 SGHTA and CDR2 FQGTGA.

This clone was picked up one time. The chain links TRBV9 to TRBJ2-7; D may be TRBD1 (5 bases). Germline CDR1 and CDR2: SGDLS and YYNGEE. The ends were cut back, 4 bases at V and 0 bases at J, with 14 bases in the middle. CDR3 length equals 15 residues. Here the CDR3 reads CASSPDSSSSYEQYF. The CDR3 region has the DNA TGTGCCAGCAGCCCCGACAGTTCGAGCTCCTACGAGCAGTACTTC.

The gene calls are TRBV5-4 and TRBJ2-1; a weak D match, TRBD2 (5 bases). The V end was cut by 0 bases, the J end by 0 bases, with 10 bases between. Per the germline V gene, CDR1 is SGHNT and CDR2 is YYREEE (reference sequence). The CDR3 covers 16 residues. The CDR3 bases are TGTGCCAGCAGCTTGGGGGGAGTAGGCTCCTACAATGAGCAGTTCTTC. This codes for CASSLGGVGSYNEQFF.

This chain links TRBV7-2 with TRBJ2-1; 8 bases are shared with TRBD2. V lost 5 bases and J lost 7; bases outside the gene matches: 10. The CDR3 loop spans 15 amino acids. Germline V gene lookup returns CDR1 SGHTA and CDR2 FQGNSA. The CDR3 loop reads CASSPWGTRINEQFF. CDR3 in DNA: TGTGCCAGCAGCCCCTGGGGGACTAGAATAAATGAGCAGTTCTTC.

The chain employs TRBV6-5 and TRBJ1-3; 7 positions match TRBD1. The germline CDR1 and CDR2 sequences are MNHEY and SVGAGI. The V segment lost 2 bases and the J segment 0 bases; nucleotides outside the gene matches: 4. This CDR3 spans 16 amino acids. CDR3 amino acids: CASSYGTVPSGNTIYF. In nucleotides, the CDR3 is TGTGCCAGCAGTTACGGGACAGTACCCTCTGGAAACACCATATATTTT.